The T cell receptor beta chain described here comes from a study of cytomegalovirus exposure and HLA in healthy donors. Whole-study results and caveats: Differences between HLA loci emerged in a later analysis of TCR association rates, with DRB1 most and HLA-C fewest. About 87% or about 30% of the time was how often most TCR beta V segments were productive, according to an earlier analysis. It was reportedly the case that the classifier diagnosed cytomegalovirus status with high specificity and sensitivity. Researchers counted around 180 TCR beta chains as cytomegalovirus-associated.

A remark on this clone: The antigen remains unidentified.

The CDR3 runs 17 residues. The V segment lost 1 base and the J segment 1 base; nucleotides outside the gene matches: 11. Germline assignment: CDR1 SGHNT and CDR2 YYREEE (reference sequence). PCR employed 60 Vbeta and 13 Jbeta primers. The protocol was immunoSEQ multiplex PCR, while the TCRdb copy is restricted to in-frame clones and leaves out a portion. The data hold approximately 150,000 clones, with roughly 62% observed a single time. This chain uses TRBV5-4 with TRBJ2-7, with 7 bases matching TRBD2. Material: PBMCs. This receptor was taken from a man aged 55 to 70 in good health and CMV-seronegative. CDR3 DNA sequence: TGTGCCAGCAGCTTGATACCCCCGGGACTACAATCCTACGAGCAGTACTTC. Amino acids: CASSLIPPGLQSYEQYF.